This record concerns one T cell receptor (beta chain) sequence. This record belongs to a study of blood T cell repertoires in COVID-19. Repertoires were generated with immunoSEQ multiplex PCR, while TCRdb's copy carries only in-frame clones and drops some. The profile shows under 200,000 clones, about 86% of them singletons. The length of the CDR3 is 18 residues. Germline CDR1 and CDR2: KGHDR and SFDVKD. Trimming at V came to 2 bases and at J to 0 bases, leaving 9 bases not matched to a gene. Sequenced: PBMCs or T cells enriched from blood (not recorded which). The TCR originated in a woman aged 45-59 years in a cohort exposed to, infected with or recovered from COVID-19 (not recorded which). The chain employs TRBV24-1 and TRBJ2-1, with 7 bases matching TRBD2. CDR3 nucleotides: TGTGCCACCAGTGATTCACTCGGCGGGGGAGGCTCCTACAATGAGCAGTTCTTC. Amino acids: CATSDSLGGGGSYNEQFF.